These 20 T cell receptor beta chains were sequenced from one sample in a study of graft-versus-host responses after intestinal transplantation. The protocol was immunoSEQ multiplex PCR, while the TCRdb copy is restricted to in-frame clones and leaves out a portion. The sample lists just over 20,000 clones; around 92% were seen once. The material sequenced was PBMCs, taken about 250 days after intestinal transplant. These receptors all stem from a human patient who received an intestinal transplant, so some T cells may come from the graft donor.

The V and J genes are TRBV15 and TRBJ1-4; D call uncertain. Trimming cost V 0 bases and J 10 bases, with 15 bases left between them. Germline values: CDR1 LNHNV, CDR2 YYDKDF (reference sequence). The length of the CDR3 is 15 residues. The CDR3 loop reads CATSREGRRAGKLFF. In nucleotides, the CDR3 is TGTGCCACCAGCAGAGAGGGGAGAAGGGCGGGAAAACTGTTTTTT.

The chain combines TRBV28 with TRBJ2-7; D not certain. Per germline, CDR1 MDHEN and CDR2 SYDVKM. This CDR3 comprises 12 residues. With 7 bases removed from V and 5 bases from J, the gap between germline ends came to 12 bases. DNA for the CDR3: TGTGCCAGCACCCCCCCCGGCCACGAGCAGTACTTC. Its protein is CASTPPGHEQYF.

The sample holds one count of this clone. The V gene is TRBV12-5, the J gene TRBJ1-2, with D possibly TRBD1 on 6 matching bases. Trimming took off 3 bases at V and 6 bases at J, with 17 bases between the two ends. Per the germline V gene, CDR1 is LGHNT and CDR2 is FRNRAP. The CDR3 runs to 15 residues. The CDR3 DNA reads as TGTGCTAGTGGTTTCAACCTCCGGGGGCTCGATGGCTACACCTTC. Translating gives CASGFNLRGLDGYTF.

CDR3 region: CASSPEGGTEAFF. CDR3 nucleotide sequence: TGTGCCAGCAGCCCTGAGGGCGGCACTGAAGCTTTCTTT. The chain couples TRBV6-4 to TRBJ1-1; D is unclear. This CDR3 is 13 amino acids long. The V end lost 6 bases, the J end lost 4 bases, and 12 bases lay between the germline ends. Germline CDR1 and CDR2: MRHNA and SNTAGT.

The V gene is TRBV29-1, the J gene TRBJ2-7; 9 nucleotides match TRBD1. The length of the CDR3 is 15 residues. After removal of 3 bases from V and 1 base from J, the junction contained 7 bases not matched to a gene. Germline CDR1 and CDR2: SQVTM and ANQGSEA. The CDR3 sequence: CSVEGGTGSSYEQYF. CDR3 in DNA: TGCAGCGTTGAGGGGGGGACAGGGAGTTCCTACGAGCAGTACTTC.

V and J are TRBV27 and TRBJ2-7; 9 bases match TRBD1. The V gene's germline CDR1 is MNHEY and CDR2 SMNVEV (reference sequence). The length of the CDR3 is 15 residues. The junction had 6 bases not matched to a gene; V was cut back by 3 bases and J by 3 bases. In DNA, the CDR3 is TGTGCCAGCAGTTTGGACAGGACAGGGGTCTACGAGCAGTACTTC. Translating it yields CASSLDRTGVYEQYF.

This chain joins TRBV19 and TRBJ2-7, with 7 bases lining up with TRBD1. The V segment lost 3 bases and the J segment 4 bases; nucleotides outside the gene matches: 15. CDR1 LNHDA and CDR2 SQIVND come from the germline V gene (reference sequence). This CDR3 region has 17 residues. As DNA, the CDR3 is TGTGCCAGTAGTATGGGCTTACAAGGGGGCGGACGTTACGAGCAGTACTTC. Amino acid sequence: CASSMGLQGGGRYEQYF.

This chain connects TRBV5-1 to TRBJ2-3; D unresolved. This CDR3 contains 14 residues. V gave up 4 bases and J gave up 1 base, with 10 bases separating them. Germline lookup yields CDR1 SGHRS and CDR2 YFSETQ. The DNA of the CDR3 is TGCGCCAGCAGCGCGAGAGTTGGCACAGATACGCAGTATTTT. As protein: CASSARVGTDTQYF.

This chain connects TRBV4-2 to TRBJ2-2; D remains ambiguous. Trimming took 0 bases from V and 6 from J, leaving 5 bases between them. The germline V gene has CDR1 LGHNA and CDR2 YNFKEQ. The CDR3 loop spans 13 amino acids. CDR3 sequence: CASSQDGPGELFF. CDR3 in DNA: TGTGCCAGCAGCCAAGATGGACCCGGGGAGCTGTTTTTT.

DNA of the CDR3: TGTGCTAGTGGTGTGACCACCTATGGCTACACCTTC. This encodes CASGVTTYGYTF. This sequence joins TRBV12-5 and TRBJ1-2, with D unresolved. The germline gives CDR1 LGHNT, CDR2 FRNRAP. Trimming removed 5 bases from V and 4 bases from J, with 8 bases in between. This CDR3 has 12 residues.

CDR3 sequence reads: CASSPRTGTYEQYF. The CDR3 bases are TGTGCCAGCAGCCCAAGGACAGGGACCTACGAGCAGTACTTC. V and J are TRBV7-6 and TRBJ2-7; 8 bases match TRBD1. The germline CDR1 and CDR2 sequences are SGHVS and FNYEAQ. Trimming removed 5 bases from V and 2 bases from J; junction bases left unmatched: 5. The CDR3 is 14 amino acids.

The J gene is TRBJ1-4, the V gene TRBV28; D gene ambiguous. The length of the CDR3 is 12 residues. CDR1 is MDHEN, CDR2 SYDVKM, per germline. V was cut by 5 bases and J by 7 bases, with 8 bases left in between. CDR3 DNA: TGTGCCAGCAGTCTCCCCGGTGAAAAACTGTTTTTT. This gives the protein CASSLPGEKLFF.

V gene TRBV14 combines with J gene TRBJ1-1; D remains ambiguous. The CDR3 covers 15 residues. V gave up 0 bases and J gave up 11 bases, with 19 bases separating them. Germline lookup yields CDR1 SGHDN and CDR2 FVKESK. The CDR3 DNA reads TGTGCCAGCAGCCAAGAATTTATGCGAGGCCAAGGCGCTTTCTTT. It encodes CASSQEFMRGQGAFF.

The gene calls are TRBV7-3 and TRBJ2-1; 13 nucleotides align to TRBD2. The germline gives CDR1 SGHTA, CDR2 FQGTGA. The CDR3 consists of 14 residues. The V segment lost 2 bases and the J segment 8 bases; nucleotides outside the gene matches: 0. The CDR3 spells CASSLGLAGDEQFF. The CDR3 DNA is TGTGCCAGCAGCTTAGGACTAGCGGGAGATGAGCAGTTCTTC.

CDR3 coding DNA: TGTGCCAGCAGTGAAGAAGGACGGAGCTCCTACGAGCAGTACTTC. Amino acids: CASSEEGRSSYEQYF. The chain carries TRBV6-1 and TRBJ2-7, with D uncertain. Germline V CDR1 and CDR2: MNHNS, SASEGT. V was trimmed by 1 base and J by 0 bases, leaving 10 bases between them. The CDR3 spans 15 residues.

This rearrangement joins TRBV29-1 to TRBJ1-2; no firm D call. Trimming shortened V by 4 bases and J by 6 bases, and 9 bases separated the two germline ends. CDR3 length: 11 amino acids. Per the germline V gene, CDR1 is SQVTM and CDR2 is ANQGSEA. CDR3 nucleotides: TGCAGCGTTGGAGCGAGCAATGGCTACACCTTC. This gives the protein CSVGASNGYTF. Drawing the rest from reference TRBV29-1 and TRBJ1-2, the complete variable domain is SAVISQKPSRDICQRGTSLTIQCQVDSQVTMMFWYRQQPGQSLTLIATANQGSEATYESGFVIDKFPISRPNLTFSTLTVSNMSPEDSSIYLCSVGASNGYTFGSGTRLTVV.

This CDR3 is CASSPQGGLAKGNTGELFF. The CDR3 bases are TGCGCCAGCAGCCCCCAGGGGGGACTAGCTAAGGGGAACACCGGGGAGCTGTTTTTT. The gene calls are TRBV5-1 and TRBJ2-2, with 9 bases that match TRBD2. The CDR3 has 19 amino acids. J lost 1 base, V lost 4 bases, and 14 bases had no gene match. Germline V gene lookup returns CDR1 SGHRS and CDR2 YFSETQ.

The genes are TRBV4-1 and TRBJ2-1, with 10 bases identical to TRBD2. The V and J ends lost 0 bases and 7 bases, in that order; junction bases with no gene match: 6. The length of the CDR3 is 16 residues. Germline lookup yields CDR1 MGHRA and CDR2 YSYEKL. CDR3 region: CASSQDLASGGNEQFF. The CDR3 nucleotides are TGCGCCAGCAGCCAAGATCTGGCTAGCGGGGGTAATGAGCAGTTCTTC.

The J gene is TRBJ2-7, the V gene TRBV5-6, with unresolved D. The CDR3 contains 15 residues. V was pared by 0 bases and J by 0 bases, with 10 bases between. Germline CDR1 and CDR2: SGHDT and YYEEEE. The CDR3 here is CASSLGEAFSYEQYF. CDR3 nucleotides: TGTGCCAGCAGCTTGGGAGAGGCCTTCTCCTACGAGCAGTACTTC.

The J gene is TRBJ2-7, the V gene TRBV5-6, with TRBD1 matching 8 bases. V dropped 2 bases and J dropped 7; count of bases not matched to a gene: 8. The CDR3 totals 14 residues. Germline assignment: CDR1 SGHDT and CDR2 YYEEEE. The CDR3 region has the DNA TGTGCCAGCAGCTTAGGAGCAGGGGGCGTTGAGCAGTACTTC. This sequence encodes CASSLGAGGVEQYF.